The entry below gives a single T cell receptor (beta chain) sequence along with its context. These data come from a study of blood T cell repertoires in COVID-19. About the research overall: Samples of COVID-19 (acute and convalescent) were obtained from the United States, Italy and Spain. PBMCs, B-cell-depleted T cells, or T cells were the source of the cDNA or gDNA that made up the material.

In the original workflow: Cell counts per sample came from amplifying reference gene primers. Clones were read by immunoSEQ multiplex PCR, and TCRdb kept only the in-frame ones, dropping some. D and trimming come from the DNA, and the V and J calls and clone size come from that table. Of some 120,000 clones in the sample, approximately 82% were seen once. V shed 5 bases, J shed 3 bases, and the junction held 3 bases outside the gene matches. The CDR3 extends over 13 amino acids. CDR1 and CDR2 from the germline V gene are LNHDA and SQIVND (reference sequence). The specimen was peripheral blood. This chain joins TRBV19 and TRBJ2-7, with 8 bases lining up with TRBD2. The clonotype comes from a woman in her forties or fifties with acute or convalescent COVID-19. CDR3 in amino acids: CASSPGLVYEQYF. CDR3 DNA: TGTGCCAGTAGTCCGGGACTAGTCTACGAGCAGTACTTC.